Below are 13 T cell receptor beta chains sequenced from a single sample in a study of T cell changes during pregnancy in multiple sclerosis. Clones were read by immunoSEQ multiplex PCR, and TCRdb kept only the in-frame ones, dropping some. The sample has 30,000 to 40,000 clones; almost 90% are singletons. Sequencing was performed on CD4+ T cells from peripheral blood mononuclear cells, taken in the second trimester of pregnancy. These receptors originate from a female donor with multiple sclerosis, enrolled in a pregnancy study.

The chain links TRBV5-1 to TRBJ1-2; 8 bases map to TRBD1. This CDR3 is 12 amino acids long. CDR1 is SGHRS, CDR2 YFSETQ, per germline. Trimming cost V 4 bases and J 7 bases; bases outside gene matches: 3. The CDR3 nucleotides read TGCGCCAGCAGCACCGGACAGGGTGGCTACACCTTC. It yields the protein CASSTGQGGYTF.

This CDR3 is CASNELSTDTQYF. CDR3 sequence (DNA): TGTGCCAGCAACGAGTTGAGCACAGATACGCAGTATTTT. The V gene is TRBV9, the J gene TRBJ2-3; the D is unclear. The V and J ends lost 6 bases and 0 bases respectively, with 8 bases between them. Germline values: CDR1 SGDLS, CDR2 YYNGEE. The CDR3 is made up of 13 amino acids.

The V and J genes are TRBV4-3 and TRBJ1-4, with a tentative D call TRBD1 (6 bases). Trimming took 0 bases from V and 5 from J, leaving 10 bases between them. Germline values: CDR1 LGHNA, CDR2 YSLEER. This CDR3 is 15 amino acids long. The CDR3 nucleotides read TGCGCCAGCAGCCAAGATGGGGGGGGCAATGAAAAACTGTTTTTT. This translates into CASSQDGGGNEKLFF.

The chain joins TRBV5-6 to TRBJ1-5; D not resolved. V lost 4 bases to trimming and J lost 4 bases, with 6 bases between them. The CDR3 loop spans 12 amino acids. Germline CDR1 is SGHDT and CDR2 is YYEEEE. This CDR3 is CASSSGNQPQHF. The CDR3 region has the DNA TGTGCCAGCAGCAGCGGAAATCAGCCCCAGCATTTT.

The count of this clone is one. The gene calls are TRBV5-1 and TRBJ1-1, with D perhaps matching TRBD1 (5 bases). Germline-derived CDR1 and CDR2 are SGHRS and YFSETQ. V shed 3 bases and J shed 4 bases, with 16 bases lying between them. The CDR3 length is 15 residues. The chain's CDR3 is CASSSTNTGGTEAFF. The DNA of the CDR3 is TGCGCCAGCAGCTCAACAAATACCGGGGGCACTGAAGCTTTCTTT.

The chain recombines TRBV19 with TRBJ2-7; D gene uncertain. Germline V CDR1 and CDR2: LNHDA, SQIVND (reference sequence). CDR3 size: 14 residues. Trimming took 3 bases from V and 6 from J, leaving 15 bases between them. CDR3 amino acids: CASSMLGGDLEQYF. CDR3 coding DNA: TGTGCCAGTAGTATGCTCGGTGGAGACCTCGAGCAGTACTTC.

V is TRBV6-1 and J is TRBJ1-2; 7 bases fit TRBD1. Trimming removed 4 bases from V and 2 bases from J; junction bases left unmatched: 7. Germline V CDR1 and CDR2: MNHNS, SASEGT. The CDR3 runs to 15 residues. The CDR3 spells CASSGLVTGNYGYTF. The CDR3, as DNA: TGTGCCAGCAGTGGGTTAGTGACAGGGAACTATGGCTACACCTTC.

V is TRBV13 and J is TRBJ2-5; D is perhaps TRBD1 (7 bases). The V and J ends lost 5 bases and 9 bases respectively, with 13 bases between them. The CDR3 runs 12 residues. Germline CDR1 PRHDT, CDR2 FYEKMQ (reference sequence). DNA of the CDR3: TGTGCCAGCAGCGCCAGCAGGGGGGCCCAGTACTTC. This sequence encodes CASSASRGAQYF.

The chain uses TRBV7-9 and TRBJ2-1; 7 nucleotides align to TRBD2. Germline loops: CDR1 SEHNR, CDR2 FQNEAQ (reference sequence). V lost 5 bases to trimming and J lost 8 bases; unmatched junction nucleotides: 3. CDR3 size: 12 residues. For the CDR3, the DNA is TGTGCCAGCAGCCAAGCGGGGCATGAGCAGTTCTTC. This sequence encodes CASSQAGHEQFF.

V gene TRBV25-1 combines with J gene TRBJ1-1; 8 bases map to TRBD1. The junction had 3 bases not matched to a gene; V was cut back by 2 bases and J by 4 bases. This CDR3 has 14 residues. The germline V gene encodes CDR1 MGHDK and CDR2 SYGVNS. The DNA for the CDR3 is TGTGCCAGCAGTGAAGTAACAGGGGGCACTGAAGCTTTCTTT. Translating it yields CASSEVTGGTEAFF.

This chain links TRBV18 with TRBJ2-3, with D perhaps matching TRBD1 (5 bases). The CDR3 totals 13 residues. Trimming stripped 1 base from V and 3 bases from J, with 5 bases between. CDR1 is KGHSH and CDR2 is LQKENI in the germline V gene. The CDR3 coding sequence is TGTGCCAGCTCACCACGACAGACAGATACGCAGTATTTT. It codes for CASSPRQTDTQYF. Variable domain in full (rest from reference TRBV18 and TRBJ2-3): NAGVMQNPRHLVRRRGQEARLRCSPMKGHSHVYWYRQLPEEGLKFMVYLQKENIIDESGMPKERFSAEFPKEGPSILRIQQVVRGDSAAYFCASSPRQTDTQYFGPGTRLTVL.

This chain links TRBV9 with TRBJ2-3, with TRBD2 as a possible D gene (6 bases). Germline CDR1 SGDLS, CDR2 YYNGEE. V was trimmed by 0 bases and J by 14 bases, leaving 16 bases between them. The CDR3 covers 13 residues. The CDR3 region has the DNA TGTGCCAGCAGCGTAGCGGGGGACCGGGAGACGTATTTT. The encoded protein is CASSVAGDRETYF.

The V gene is TRBV7-9, the J gene TRBJ2-1; D might be TRBD1 (6 bases). There are 14 residues in the CDR3. The germline V gene encodes CDR1 SEHNR and CDR2 FQNEAQ (reference sequence). Trimming took off 2 bases at V and 11 bases at J, with 16 bases between the two ends. The DNA of the CDR3 is TGTGCCAGCAGCTTAATTTCCCCCAGGGGACAGCAGTTCTTC. It codes for CASSLISPRGQQFF. Full variable domain (missing parts from reference TRBV7-9 and TRBJ2-1): DTGVSQNPRHKITKRGQNVTFRCDPISEHNRLYWYRQTLGQGPEFLTYFQNEAQLEKSRLLSDRFSAERPKGSFSTLEIQRTEQGDSAMYLCASSLISPRGQQFFGPGTRLTVL.